This entry is about one TCR beta chain. This clone has only a few counts. Its antigen remains unidentified. It has no much larger one-base neighbor in the sample; base qualities were not kept. From the germline V gene (reference sequence), CDR1 is MNHNY and CDR2 is SVGAGI. The CDR3 numbers 13 residues from cysteine through phenylalanine. The kept DNA is CDR3 alone, 39 bases in frame from the first base. At the junction V is shortened by 6 bases and J by 0 bases, with 7 bases in between. A single peripheral blood draw of 95 to 150 mL on average was collected from each donor into heparinised tubes. Naive, central memory, regulatory and stem cell-like memory CD4+ T cells were sorted on a BD FACSAria II using a panel including CD45RO, CCR7, CD25, CD127, CD95 and CD27. All sorted populations exceeded 95% purity. PBMCs were separated immediately by Lymphoprep density gradient centrifugation and were stained directly, without being cultured. So that batch effects would be minimized, each experiment stained and sorted samples in pairs, pairing one healthy donor with one patient.

This specimen belongs to a study of beta chain features in type 1 diabetes (dated by TCRdb to about 2018). Notes on the research overall: Mean age, gender distribution, total cell number and subset yield were not different between patients and healthy donors. In the study, TCRB repertoires of sorted circulating CD4+ T cell subsets from recently diagnosed type 1 diabetes patients were compared with those of matched healthy donors. Across all samples, around 99 million sorted cells were examined, and cell number per subset correlated strongly with RNA yield. Whereas all 30 or so donors provided naive and central memory subsets, regulatory and stem cell-like memory subsets were isolated from just 8 patients and about eight healthy donors. The full study reports these points: Patients with type 1 diabetes made fewer insertions and deleted more nucleotides at VDJ recombination sites, implying thymic rearrangement abnormalities. Because cDNA rather than genomic DNA was sequenced, highly expressing activated cells could have been over-represented, although no difference in activation and CD3 levels was found between groups. Shorter templates might be favored by PCR, yet because patient and control samples were amplified and corrected together, any such skew would affect both groups equally. HLA sub-analyses involved small numbers of individuals, so any influence of HLA type on TCRB rearrangement remained unresolved. Naive, central memory and regulatory TCRB repertoires appeared to be more similar among patients than among healthy donors. Type 1 diabetes patients showed a moderate but significant shortening of TCRB CDR3 length in all four CD4+ subsets.

The entire amount of isolated RNA was reverse transcribed using the High Capacity cDNA Reverse Transcription Kit, so the sequenced TCRB transcripts were expressed ones. Deep immunoSEQ sequencing was performed on naive, central memory and regulatory T cell samples, with an average of about 4 million total reads per sample. Sorted cells were lysed in RLT buffer and RNA was extracted with DNase-treated RNeasy Micro or Mini kits, depending on cell number. To prevent cross-contamination, every cell subset was processed on its own, while patient and healthy donor samples were processed together. TCRB sequences were amplified from cDNA with the immunoSEQ multiplex PCR, producing 87-bp fragments spanning the CDR3 region. Sequencing of the amplicons was performed on the Illumina HiSeq platform. On the study's bioinformatics: PCR bias was computationally corrected using synthetic template baselines, reads within Hamming distance 2 were collapsed, and singletons that could not be merged were discarded. By aligning reads against IMGT, V, D and J genes, CDR3 length, and insertions or deletions at six rearrangement sites were assigned. Within each subset, clonotype counts were normalized to sorted cell number, after which true diversity and Gini coefficients were computed with the tcR R package. Repertoire sharing was quantified using the overlap coefficient calculated on TCRB nucleotide sequences. TCRdb stores this immuneACCESS table with in-frame sequences only. Part of the clones is absent; in the studies checked, under half of the shortfall reflects unresolved V genes, and no reason is known for the rest. The V and J calls and clone size come from that table; D and trimming were worked out from the DNA. This sample lists fewer than 400,000 clones; roughly 8% were detected once. Around 0.44% of the sample rests with the top ten.

The specimen sequenced was central memory CD4+ T cells from blood. The source of this sequence is a woman aged 18-29 years in good health. The receptor chain draws on TRBV6-6 and TRBJ2-3; no D segment can be confidently identified. This receptor has the CDR3 CASRLPSTDTQYF. DNA sequence: TGTGCCAGCAGGCTACCCAGCACAGATACGCAGTATTTT.